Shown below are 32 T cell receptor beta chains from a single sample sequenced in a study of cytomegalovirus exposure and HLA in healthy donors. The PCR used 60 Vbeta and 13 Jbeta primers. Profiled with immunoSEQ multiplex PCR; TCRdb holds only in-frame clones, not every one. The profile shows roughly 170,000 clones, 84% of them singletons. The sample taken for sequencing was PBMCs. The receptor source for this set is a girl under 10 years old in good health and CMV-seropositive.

This CDR3 reads CASSVGGSEPGELFF. In nucleotides, the CDR3 is TGTGCCAGCAGCGTAGGAGGTAGCGAGCCCGGGGAGCTGTTTTTT. The V gene is TRBV9, the J gene TRBJ2-2; D might be TRBD2 (5 bases). The ends were cut back, 0 bases at V and 6 bases at J, with 12 bases in the middle. The CDR3 length is 15 residues. CDR1 is SGDLS and CDR2 is YYNGEE in the germline V gene.

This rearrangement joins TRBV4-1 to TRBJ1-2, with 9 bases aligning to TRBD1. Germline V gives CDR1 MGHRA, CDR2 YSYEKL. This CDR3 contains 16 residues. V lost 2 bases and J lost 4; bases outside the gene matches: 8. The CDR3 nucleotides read TGCGCCAGCAGCCAACCGGGACAGGGTAGGAGCTATGGCTACACCTTC. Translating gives CASSQPGQGRSYGYTF.

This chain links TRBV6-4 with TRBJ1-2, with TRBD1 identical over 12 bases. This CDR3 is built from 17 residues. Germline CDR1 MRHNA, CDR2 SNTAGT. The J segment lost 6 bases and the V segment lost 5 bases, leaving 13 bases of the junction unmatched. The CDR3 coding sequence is TGTGCCAGCAGTCACCTCACCGGGACAGGGGGCGCGCATGGCTACACCTTC. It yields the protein CASSHLTGTGGAHGYTF.

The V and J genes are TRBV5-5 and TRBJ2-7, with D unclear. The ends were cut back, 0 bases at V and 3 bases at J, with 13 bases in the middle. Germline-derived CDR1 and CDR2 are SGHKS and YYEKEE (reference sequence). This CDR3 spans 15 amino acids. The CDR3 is CASSLGRLVDYEQYF. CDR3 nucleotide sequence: TGTGCCAGCAGCTTGGGTCGCCTCGTAGACTACGAGCAGTACTTC.

This CDR3 is CASSQFPLLEQYF. DNA of the CDR3: TGTGCCAGCAGCCAATTCCCGCTACTCGAGCAGTACTTC. The J gene is TRBJ2-7, the V gene TRBV13; D ambiguous. This CDR3 is built from 13 residues. With 5 bases removed from V and 6 bases from J, the gap between germline ends came to 14 bases. Germline V gives CDR1 PRHDT, CDR2 FYEKMQ (reference sequence).

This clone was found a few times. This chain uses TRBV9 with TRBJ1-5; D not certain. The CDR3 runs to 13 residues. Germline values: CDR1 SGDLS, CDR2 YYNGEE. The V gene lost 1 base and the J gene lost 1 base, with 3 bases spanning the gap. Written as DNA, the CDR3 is TGTGCCAGCAGCGTATCGAGCAATCAGCCCCAGCATTTT. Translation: CASSVSSNQPQHF.

The CDR3 DNA follows: TGCGCCAGCAGCCAAGGCGGGGGAGCTAACTATGGCTACACCTTC. Translation gives CASSQGGGANYGYTF. This chain joins TRBV4-1 and TRBJ1-2, with D possibly matching TRBD1 (5 bases). The CDR3 extends over 15 amino acids. CDR1 is MGHRA, CDR2 YSYEKL, per germline. Trimming shortened V by 1 base and J by 0 bases, and 9 bases separated the two germline ends.

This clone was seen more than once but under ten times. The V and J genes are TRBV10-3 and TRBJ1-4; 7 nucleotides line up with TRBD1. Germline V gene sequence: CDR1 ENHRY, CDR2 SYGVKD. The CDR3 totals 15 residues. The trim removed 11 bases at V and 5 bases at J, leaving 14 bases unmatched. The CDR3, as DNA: TGTGCCTCCAGATTAAGGGGGCAGGCGAATGAAAAACTGTTTTTT. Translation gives CASRLRGQANEKLFF.

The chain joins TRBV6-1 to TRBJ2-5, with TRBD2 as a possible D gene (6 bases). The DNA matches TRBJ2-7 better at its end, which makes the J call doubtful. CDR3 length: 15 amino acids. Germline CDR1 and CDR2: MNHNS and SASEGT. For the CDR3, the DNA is TGTGCCAGCAGTGAACGGGGGACGGGGACCTACGAGCAGTACTTC. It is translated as CASSERGTGTYEQYF.

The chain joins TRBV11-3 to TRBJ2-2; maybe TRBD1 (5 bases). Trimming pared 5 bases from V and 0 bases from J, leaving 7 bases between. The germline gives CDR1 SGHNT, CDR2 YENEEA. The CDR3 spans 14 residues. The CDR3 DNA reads TGTGCCAGCAGCCGGACACCGAACACCGGGGAGCTGTTTTTT. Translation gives CASSRTPNTGELFF.

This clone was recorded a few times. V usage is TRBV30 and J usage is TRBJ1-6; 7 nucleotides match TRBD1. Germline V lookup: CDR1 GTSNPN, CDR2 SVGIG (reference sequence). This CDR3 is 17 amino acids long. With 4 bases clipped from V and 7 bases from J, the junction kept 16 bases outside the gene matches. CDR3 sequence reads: CAWIDVRHGTANSPLHF. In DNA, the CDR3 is TGTGCCTGGATTGACGTTAGGCACGGGACAGCCAATTCACCCCTCCACTTT.

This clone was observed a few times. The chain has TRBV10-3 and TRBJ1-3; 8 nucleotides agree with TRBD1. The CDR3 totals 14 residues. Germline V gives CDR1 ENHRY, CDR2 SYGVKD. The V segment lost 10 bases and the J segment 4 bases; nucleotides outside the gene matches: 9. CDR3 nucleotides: TGTGCCACCCGGACAGGGAATAGCGGAAACACCATATATTTT. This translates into CATRTGNSGNTIYF.

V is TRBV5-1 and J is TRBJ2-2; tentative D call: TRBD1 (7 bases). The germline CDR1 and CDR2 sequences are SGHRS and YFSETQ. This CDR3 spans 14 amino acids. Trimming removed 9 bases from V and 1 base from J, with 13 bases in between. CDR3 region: CATRGAENTGELFF. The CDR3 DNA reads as TGCGCCACCAGGGGGGCTGAGAACACCGGGGAGCTGTTTTTT.

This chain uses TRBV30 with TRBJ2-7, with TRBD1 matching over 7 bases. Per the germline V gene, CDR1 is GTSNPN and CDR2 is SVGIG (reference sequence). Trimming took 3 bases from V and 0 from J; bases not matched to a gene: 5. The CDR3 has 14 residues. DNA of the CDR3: TGTGCCTGGAGCCGCGGACAGGCCTCCTACGAGCAGTACTTC. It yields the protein CAWSRGQASYEQYF.

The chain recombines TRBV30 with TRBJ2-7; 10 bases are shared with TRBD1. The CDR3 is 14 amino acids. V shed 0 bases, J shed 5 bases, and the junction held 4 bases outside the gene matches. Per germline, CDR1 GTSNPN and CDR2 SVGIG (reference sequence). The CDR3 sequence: CAWSVRQGAHEQYF. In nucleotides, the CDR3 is TGTGCCTGGAGTGTCCGACAGGGGGCCCACGAGCAGTACTTC.

CDR3 DNA sequence: TGTGCCAGCAGCCCCCCCCGGACTAGCGGTTACAATGAGCAGTTCTTC. It translates to CASSPPRTSGYNEQFF. The rearrangement links TRBV9 to TRBJ2-1; 10 bases fit TRBD2. Germline trimming cut 4 bases from V and 4 bases from J; bases unmatched to any gene: 8. CDR1 SGDLS and CDR2 YYNGEE come from the germline V gene. The CDR3 length is 16 residues.

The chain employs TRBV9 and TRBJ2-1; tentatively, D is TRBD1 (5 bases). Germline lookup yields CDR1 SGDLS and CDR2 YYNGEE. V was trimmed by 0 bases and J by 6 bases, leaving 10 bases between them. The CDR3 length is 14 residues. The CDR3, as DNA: TGTGCCAGCAGCGTAGTTGGGGCTAGCAATGAGCAGTTCTTC. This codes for CASSVVGASNEQFF.

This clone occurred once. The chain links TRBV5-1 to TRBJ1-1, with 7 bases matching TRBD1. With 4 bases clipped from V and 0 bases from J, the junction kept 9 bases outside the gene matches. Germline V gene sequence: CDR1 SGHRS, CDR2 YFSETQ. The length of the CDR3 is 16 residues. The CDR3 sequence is CASSPVTGRMNTEAFF. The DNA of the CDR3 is TGCGCCAGCAGCCCGGTGACAGGGCGGATGAACACTGAAGCTTTCTTT.

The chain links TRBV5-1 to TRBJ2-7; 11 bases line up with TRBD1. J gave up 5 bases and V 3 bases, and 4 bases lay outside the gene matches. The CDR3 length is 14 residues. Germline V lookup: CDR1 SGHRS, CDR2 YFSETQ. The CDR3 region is CASSWGTGGHEQYF. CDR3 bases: TGCGCCAGCAGCTGGGGGACAGGGGGTCACGAGCAGTACTTC.

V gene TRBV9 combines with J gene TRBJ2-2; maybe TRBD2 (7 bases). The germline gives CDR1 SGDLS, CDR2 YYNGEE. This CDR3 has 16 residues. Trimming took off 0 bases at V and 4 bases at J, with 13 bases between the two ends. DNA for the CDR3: TGTGCCAGCAGCGTAGATCGGGGGGCGGGCACCGGGGAGCTGTTTTTT. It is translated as CASSVDRGAGTGELFF. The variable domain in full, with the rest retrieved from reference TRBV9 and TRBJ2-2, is DSGVTQTPKHLITATGQRVTLRCSPRSGDLSVYWYQQSLDQGLQFLIQYYNGEERAKGNILERFSAQQFPDLHSELNLSSLELGDSALYFCASSVDRGAGTGELFFGEGSRLTVL.

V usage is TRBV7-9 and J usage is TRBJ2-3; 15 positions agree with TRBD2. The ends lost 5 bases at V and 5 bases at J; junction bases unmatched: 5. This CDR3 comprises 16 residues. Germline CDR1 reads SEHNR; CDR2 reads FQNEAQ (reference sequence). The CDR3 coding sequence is TGTGCCAGCAGCATAGGACTAGCGGGAGGGGGAGATACGCAGTATTTT. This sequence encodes CASSIGLAGGGDTQYF.

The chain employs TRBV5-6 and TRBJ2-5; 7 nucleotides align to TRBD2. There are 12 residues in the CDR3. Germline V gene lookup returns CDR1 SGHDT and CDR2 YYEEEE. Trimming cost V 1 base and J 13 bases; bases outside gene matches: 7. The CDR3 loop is CASSLQRDAGYF. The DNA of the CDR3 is TGTGCCAGCAGCTTGCAGCGGGACGCGGGGTACTTC. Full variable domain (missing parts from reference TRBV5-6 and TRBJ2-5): DAGVTQSPTHLIKTRGQQVTLRCSPKSGHDTVSWYQQALGQGPQFIFQYYEEEERQRGNFPDRFSGHQFPNYSSELNVNALLLGDSALYLCASSLQRDAGYFGPGTRLLVL.

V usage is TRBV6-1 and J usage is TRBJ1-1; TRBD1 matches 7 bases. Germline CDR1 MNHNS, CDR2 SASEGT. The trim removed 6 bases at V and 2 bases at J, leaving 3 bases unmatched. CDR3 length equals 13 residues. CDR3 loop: CASRQGINTEAFF. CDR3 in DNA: TGTGCCAGCAGACAGGGGATCAACACTGAAGCTTTCTTT.

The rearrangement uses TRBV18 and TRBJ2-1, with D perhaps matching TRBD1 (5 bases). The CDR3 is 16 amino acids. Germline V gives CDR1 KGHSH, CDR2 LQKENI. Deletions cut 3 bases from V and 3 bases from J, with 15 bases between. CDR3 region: CASSPKEGVDYNEQFF. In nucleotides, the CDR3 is TGTGCCAGCTCACCGAAGGAAGGGGTCGACTACAATGAGCAGTTCTTC.

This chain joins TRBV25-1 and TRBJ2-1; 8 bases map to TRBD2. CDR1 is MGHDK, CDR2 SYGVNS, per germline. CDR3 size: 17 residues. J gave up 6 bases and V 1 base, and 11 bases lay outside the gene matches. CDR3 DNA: TGTGCCAGCAGTGAATTTAGGACTAGCTCTTTTAGCAATGAGCAGTTCTTC. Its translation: CASSEFRTSSFSNEQFF.

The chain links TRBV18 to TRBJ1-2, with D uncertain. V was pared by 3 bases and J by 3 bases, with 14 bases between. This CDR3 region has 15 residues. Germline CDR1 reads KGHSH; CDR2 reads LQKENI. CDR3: CASSPPRLPYYGYTF. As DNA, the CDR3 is TGTGCCAGCTCACCTCCGAGGTTACCCTACTATGGCTACACCTTC.

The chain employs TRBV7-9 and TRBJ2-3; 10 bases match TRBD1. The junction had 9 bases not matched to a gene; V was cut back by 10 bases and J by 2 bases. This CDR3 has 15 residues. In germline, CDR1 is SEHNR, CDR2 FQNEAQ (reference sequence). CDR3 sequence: CATRQGARVTDTQYF. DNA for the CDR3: TGTGCCACGAGACAGGGGGCGCGTGTCACAGATACGCAGTATTTT. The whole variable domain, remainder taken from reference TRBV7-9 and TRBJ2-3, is DTGVSQNPRHKITKRGQNVTFRCDPISEHNRLYWYRQTLGQGPEFLTYFQNEAQLEKSRLLSDRFSAERPKGSFSTLEIQRTEQGDSAMYLCATRQGARVTDTQYFGPGTRLTVL.

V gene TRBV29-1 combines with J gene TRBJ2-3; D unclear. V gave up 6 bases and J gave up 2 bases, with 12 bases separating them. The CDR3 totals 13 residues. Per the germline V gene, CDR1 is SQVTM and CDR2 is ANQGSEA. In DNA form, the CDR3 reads TGCAGCGTCTACCGCCCCCTCACAGATACGCAGTATTTT. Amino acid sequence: CSVYRPLTDTQYF.

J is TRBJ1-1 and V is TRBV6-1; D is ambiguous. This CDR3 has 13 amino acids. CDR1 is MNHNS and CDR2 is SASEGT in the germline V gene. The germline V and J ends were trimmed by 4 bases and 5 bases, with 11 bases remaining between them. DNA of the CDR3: TGTGCCAGCAGTGTACAGCATAAAACTGAAGCTTTCTTT. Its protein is CASSVQHKTEAFF.

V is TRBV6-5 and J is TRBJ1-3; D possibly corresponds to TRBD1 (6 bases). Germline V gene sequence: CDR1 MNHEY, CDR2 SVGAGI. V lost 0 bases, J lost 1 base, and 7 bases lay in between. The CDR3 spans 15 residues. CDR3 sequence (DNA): TGTGCCAGCAGTTACTCAGGGGGATCTGGAAACACCATATATTTT. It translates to CASSYSGGSGNTIYF.

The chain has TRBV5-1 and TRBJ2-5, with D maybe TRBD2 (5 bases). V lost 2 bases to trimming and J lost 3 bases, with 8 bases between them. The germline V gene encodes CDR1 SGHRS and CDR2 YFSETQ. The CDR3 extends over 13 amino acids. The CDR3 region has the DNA TGCGCCAGCAGCTTCCCTAGCAAAGAGACCCAGTACTTC. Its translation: CASSFPSKETQYF.

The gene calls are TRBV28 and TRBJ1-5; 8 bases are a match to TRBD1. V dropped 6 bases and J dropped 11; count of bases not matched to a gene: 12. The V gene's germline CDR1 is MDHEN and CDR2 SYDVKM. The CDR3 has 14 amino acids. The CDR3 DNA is TGTGCCAGCAGGGGGGACAGGTCCAATTTGGCCCAGCATTTT. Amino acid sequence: CASRGDRSNLAQHF.